This TCR beta chain was sequenced in a study of cytomegalovirus exposure and HLA in healthy donors. Study-wide context: Earlier results showed some 120 million unique TCR beta sequences derived from roughly 180 million T cells. Whole-study findings and limits: TCR beta sequences numbering around 15,000 were associated with HLA alleles at 0.05 false discovery rate in a later analysis. A later analysis reportedly found fewer N-insertions in an Asian-associated ancestry cluster than the roughly 670-donor mean.

The primer mix had 60 Vbeta and 13 Jbeta primers. In the authors' methods: Around 10 million of the about 80 million unique TCR beta chains counted in a later analysis were shared. Libraries were prepared by immunoSEQ multiplex PCR; TCRdb keeps only in-frame clonotypes and omits some of them. Clone size and V and J calls were adopted from that table, with D and trimming inferred from the DNA. The sample gives about 160,000 clones, roughly 73% of which show up once; 1.1% to 1.5% is in the top ten. About this clone itself: Its antigen remains unidentified.

CDR1 SGHTA and CDR2 FQGNSA come from the germline V gene. CDR3 length equals 13 residues. V was cut by 2 bases and J by 8 bases, with 12 bases left in between. The V gene is TRBV7-2, the J gene TRBJ1-2; D is ambiguous. This clonotype was obtained from a young woman in good health and CMV-seronegative. Sequences were obtained from PBMCs. Here the CDR3 reads CASSLSRIQGYTF. The CDR3 coding sequence is TGTGCCAGCAGCTTAAGCAGGATTCAAGGCTACACCTTC.